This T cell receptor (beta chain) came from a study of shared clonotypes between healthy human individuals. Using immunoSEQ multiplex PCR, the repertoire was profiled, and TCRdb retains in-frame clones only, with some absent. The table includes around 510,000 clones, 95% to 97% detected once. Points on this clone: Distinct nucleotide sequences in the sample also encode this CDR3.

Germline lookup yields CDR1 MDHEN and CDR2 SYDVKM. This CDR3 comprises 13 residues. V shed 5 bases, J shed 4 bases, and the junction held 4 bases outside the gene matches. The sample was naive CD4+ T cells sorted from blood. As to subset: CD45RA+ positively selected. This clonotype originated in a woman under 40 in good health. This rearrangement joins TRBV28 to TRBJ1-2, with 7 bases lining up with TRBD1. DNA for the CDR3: TGTGCCAGCAGTCTACAGGGGAGCTATGGCTACACCTTC. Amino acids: CASSLQGSYGYTF.